Described below is a single T cell receptor (beta chain) sequence and its context. TCRdb's copy holds only in-frame clones and misses some; the assay was immunoSEQ multiplex PCR. Among 65,000 to 90,000 clones listed, approximately 91% were seen once. The CDR3 consists of 15 residues. V lost 2 bases and J lost 10; bases outside the gene matches: 9. Per the germline V gene, CDR1 is LGHNA and CDR2 is YSLEER. This entry comes from a study of technical replicates of blood from several donors. The sequenced sample consisted of PBMCs. The receptor comes from a human donor in good health. Some clones in this sample may be carry-over from other donors' samples. This chain links TRBV4-3 with TRBJ2-1; TRBD2 matches 9 bases. The CDR3 DNA reads TGCGCCAGCAGCCAAACTAGCGGGCCTTTTATAGAGCAGTTCTTC. This codes for CASSQTSGPFIEQFF.